This T cell receptor (beta chain) was identified in a study of cytomegalovirus exposure and HLA in healthy donors. Whole-study context: Unique TCRs numbering roughly 80 million, obtained from HLA-typed donors, made up an early data release.

Regarding donors, all were healthy bone marrow donors. Both 60 Vbeta primers and 13 Jbeta primers went into the PCR. TCRdb keeps only in-frame clones here, not all; method: immunoSEQ multiplex PCR. The sample carries around 110,000 clones, roughly 9% recorded once. CDR3 length: 15 amino acids. CDR1 is SGHTA and CDR2 is FQGNSA in the germline V gene. V lost 5 bases and J 6 bases, leaving 17 bases between the germline ends. The specimen sequenced was PBMCs. This clonotype originated in a man aged 25-45 years in good health and CMV-seronegative. The chain uses TRBV7-2 and TRBJ1-5; the D gene is possibly TRBD1 (6 bases). CDR3 bases: TGTGCCAGCAGCCTTGCTACAGGGTTGGGTCAGCCCCAGCATTTT. It specifies CASSLATGLGQPQHF.